This TCR beta chain is drawn from a study of blood T cell repertoires in COVID-19. Germline V gives CDR1 LGHNT, CDR2 FRNRAP. The CDR3 runs 15 residues. The germline V and J ends were trimmed by 0 bases and 0 bases, with 8 bases remaining between them. Assay used: immunoSEQ multiplex PCR; TCRdb lists only in-frame clones, some missing. The sample lists about 180,000 clones, about 88% seen once, with under 3% in the top ten. All enrollees were about 18 to 89 years old and from about two dozen US areas. This chain joins TRBV12-5 and TRBJ2-5, with D maybe TRBD1 (6 bases). The receptor's source is a woman in her 40s with acute COVID-19. Sequenced material: PBMCs or T cells enriched from blood (not recorded which). The CDR3 DNA reads as TGTGCTAGTGGTTTGGTATGGACAGACCAAGAGACCCAGTACTTC. As protein: CASGLVWTDQETQYF.